This entry lists 5 T cell receptor beta chains sequenced from one sample in a study of cytomegalovirus exposure and HLA in healthy donors. This PCR relied on a set of 60 Vbeta primers and 13 Jbeta primers. Assay: immunoSEQ multiplex PCR; the TCRdb copy retains only in-frame clones and omits some. Of about 120,000 clones listed, roughly 78% are singletons. The source material was PBMCs. Every receptor here comes from a woman younger than 45 in good health and CMV-seropositive.

This chain links TRBV11-2 with TRBJ2-1; tentative D call: TRBD2 (5 bases). The ends were cut back, 5 bases at V and 1 base at J, with 12 bases in the middle. CDR1 and CDR2 (germline): SGHAT, FQNNGV. The CDR3 has 15 residues. CDR3 DNA: TGTGCCAGCAGCCCCCGCAGAGGGTCCTACAATGAGCAGTTCTTC. Translating it yields CASSPRRGSYNEQFF.

The rearrangement joins TRBV7-2 to TRBJ2-7; unclear D gene. With 5 bases removed from V and 4 bases from J, the gap between germline ends came to 9 bases. The germline V gene has CDR1 SGHTA and CDR2 FQGNSA. This CDR3 comprises 12 residues. The CDR3 DNA follows: TGTGCCAGCAGCCCCACACCTTACGAGCAGTACTTC. Its protein is CASSPTPYEQYF.

This chain uses TRBV5-4 with TRBJ2-5; possible D gene TRBD1, 6 bases. The germline V gene has CDR1 SGHNT and CDR2 YYREEE (reference sequence). Trimming stripped 2 bases from V and 1 base from J, with 6 bases between. CDR3 length: 13 amino acids. In DNA form, the CDR3 reads TGTGCCAGCAGCTTCAGGGGCCAAGAGACCCAGTACTTC. It specifies CASSFRGQETQYF.

The chain is built from TRBV7-2 and TRBJ2-7; 9 nucleotides line up with TRBD1. CDR3 length: 15 amino acids. Germline lookup yields CDR1 SGHTA and CDR2 FQGNSA. Trimming cost V 2 bases and J 4 bases; bases outside gene matches: 6. The CDR3 sequence: CASSLYGTGIYEQYF. CDR3 nucleotides: TGTGCCAGCAGCTTATATGGGACAGGGATATACGAGCAGTACTTC. Supplemented by reference TRBV7-2 and TRBJ2-7, the full variable domain reads GAGVSQSPSNKVTEKGKDVELRCDPISGHTALYWYRQSLGQGLEFLIYFQGNSAPDKSGLPSDRFSAERTGGSVSTLTIQRTQQEDSAVYLCASSLYGTGIYEQYFGPGTRLTVT.

V is TRBV4-3 and J is TRBJ1-5, with D possibly TRBD1 on 5 matching bases. Germline values: CDR1 LGHNA, CDR2 YSLEER. The CDR3 covers 13 residues. V was clipped by 0 bases and J by 6 bases, with 6 bases between them. The CDR3 nucleotides read TGCGCCAGCAGCCAAGACAGGGCTCAGCCCCAGCATTTT. As protein: CASSQDRAQPQHF.